This TCR beta chain was sequenced for a study of blood T cell repertoires in COVID-19. CDR3 length: 16 residues. After removal of 7 bases from V and 1 base from J, the junction contained 9 bases not matched to a gene. Germline V gene sequence: CDR1 LNHDA, CDR2 SQIVND (reference sequence). TCRdb's table, derived via immunoSEQ multiplex PCR, lists solely in-frame clones and lacks some. The repertoire includes under 300,000 clones, roughly 88% of them detected once, and roughly an eighth sits in the top ten. The receptor was isolated from an elderly man with acute or convalescent COVID-19. This rearrangement joins TRBV19 to TRBJ1-5; 8 bases fit TRBD1. The sequenced material came from peripheral blood. CDR3 loop: CASTETGGTSNQPQHF. The CDR3 DNA reads as TGTGCCAGTACAGAAACAGGGGGTACGAGCAATCAGCCCCAGCATTTT.